A selection of T cell receptor beta chains follows, all from one sample in a study of Graves' ophthalmopathy and Graves' hyperthyroidism. From the multiplex PCR reads, TCRdb called clonotypes with MiXCR, one entry per CDR3 protein. The sample records over a million distinct CDR3 sequences, roughly 35% being singletons. Sequencing was carried out using peripheral blood or thyroid tissue (not recorded which). These receptors originate from an adult man with Graves' hyperthyroidism. CDR3s include the opening cysteine and the closing phenylalanine or tryptophan. Fields, in order: J gene, CDR3 length, clone size, V gene, D gene, CDR3 protein, CDR3 DNA. The D gene is left open where the match is weak. Not all rows give a size; the values are once, few, many and, for expanded clones, a class.

TRBJ2-6 | 16 | many | TRBV7-8 | TRBD2 | CASTTSGGSGANVLTF | TGTGCCAGCACGACTAGCGGTGGGTCTGGGGCCAACGTCCTGACTTTC
TRBJ2-5 | 15 | once | TRBV10-2 | TRBD2 | CASSISGRAKETQYF | TGCGCCAGCAGTATTAGCGGGAGGGCCAAAGAGACCCAGTACTTC
TRBJ2-7 | 12 | NA | TRBV12-3/TRBV12-4 | NA | CASTEPGHEQYF | TGTGCCAGCACAGAACCTGGCCACGAGCAGTACTTC
TRBJ1-1 | 12 | many | TRBV6-6 | NA | CASSYVAHEAFF | TGTGCCAGCAGTTATGTGGCACATGAAGCTTTCTTT
TRBJ2-7 | 15 | many | TRBV7-8 | TRBD1 | CASSPGTGHVYEQYF | TGTGCCAGCAGCCCCGGGACAGGGCACGTCTACGAGCAGTACTTC
TRBJ2-7 | 16 | many | TRBV11-2 | TRBD1 | CASRKTTGQGNLEQYF | TGTGCCAGCAGAAAGACAACGGGACAGGGTAATCTCGAGCAGTACTTC
TRBJ1-5 | 15 | NA | TRBV19 | NA | CASNSDRNSNQPQHF | TGTGCCAGTAACTCCGACAGAAATAGCAATCAGCCCCAGCATTTT
TRBJ1-5 | 14 | many | TRBV7-9 | TRBD1 | CASSSVRGNQPQHF | TGTGCCAGCAGCTCGGTCAGGGGGAATCAGCCCCAGCATTTT
TRBJ2-7 | 12 | NA | TRBV30 | NA | CAWSVTAYEQYF | TGTGCCTGGAGTGTAACAGCCTACGAGCAGTACTTC
TRBJ1-6 | 13 | NA | TRBV10-3 | NA | CAVSDAVLSPLHF | TGTGCCGTGAGTGATGCAGTGCTTTCACCCCTCCACTTT
TRBJ2-7 | 17 | NA | TRBV25-1 | NA | CASSLHPLWGRTYEQYF | TGTGCCAGCAGCCTCCATCCTTTGTGGGGGAGAACCTACGAGCAGTACTTC
TRBJ2-7 | 11 | NA | TRBV30 | NA | CAWSVQGDPYF | TGTGCCTGGAGTGTACAGGGAGATCCGTACTTC
TRBJ1-5 | 15 | many | TRBV10-1 | NA | CASTKQPASNQPQHF | TGCGCCAGCACCAAACAGCCGGCTAGCAATCAGCCCCAGCATTTT
TRBJ1-4 | 16 | many | TRBV7-2 | NA | CASSLGRKEGGEKLFF | TGTGCCAGCAGCTTAGGACGAAAGGAGGGGGGTGAAAAACTGTTTTTT
TRBJ1-5 | 14 | NA | TRBV6-6 | NA | CASMRQGRGQPQHF | TGTGCCAGCATGAGGCAGGGGAGGGGTCAGCCCCAGCATTTT
TRBJ1-6 | 15 | many | TRBV15 | TRBD1 | CATSGTTGASSPLHF | TGTGCCACCAGCGGTACGACAGGGGCCAGTTCACCCCTCCACTTT
TRBJ2-7 | 15 | many | TRBV20-1 | TRBD2 | CSARDRAGLAHEQYF | TGCAGTGCTAGAGATCGAGCGGGACTAGCCCACGAGCAGTACTTC
TRBJ2-2 | 14 | few | TRBV28 | NA | CASSLLSGTGELFF | TGTGCCAGCAGTTTACTCTCGGGGACCGGGGAGCTGTTTTTT
TRBJ2-5 | 19 | few | TRBV20-1 | TRBD2 | CSARDPGLAGGVLLETQYF | TGCAGTGCTAGAGACCCCGGACTAGCGGGAGGCGTGTTATTGGAGACCCAGTACTTC
TRBJ2-5 | 15 | NA | TRBV9 | NA | CASSVDRSFSETQYF | TGTGCCAGCAGCGTAGACCGTAGTTTTTCCGAGACCCAGTACTTC
TRBJ2-3 | 12 | NA | TRBV7-9 | NA | CASSLIGDTQYF | TGTGCCAGCAGCTTGATCGGGGATACGCAGTATTTT
TRBJ1-1 | 15 | many | TRBV2 | TRBD1 | CASSELQGVGTEAFF | TGTGCCAGCAGTGAACTTCAGGGGGTTGGGACTGAAGCTTTCTTT
TRBJ1-3 | 14 | many | TRBV10-3 | NA | CAIMAPFSGNTIYF | TGTGCCATCATGGCGCCGTTCTCTGGAAACACCATATATTTT
TRBJ1-3 | 20 | few | TRBV7-9 | TRBD1 | CASSSPQVSGQRETGNTIYF | TGTGCCAGCAGCTCCCCGCAGGTGTCGGGACAGCGGGAAACTGGAAACACCATATATTTT
TRBJ1-2 | 16 | NA | TRBV20-1 | TRBD1 | CSARDGGQGINYGYTF | TGCAGTGCTAGAGATGGGGGACAGGGGATTAACTATGGCTACACCTTC
TRBJ2-7 | 17 | NA | TRBV6-1 | TRBD2 | CASSFLTSGSSSYEQYF | TGTGCCAGCAGCTTTCTTACTAGCGGGTCCAGCTCCTACGAGCAGTACTTC
TRBJ1-2 | 15 | many | TRBV9 | NA | CASSAGGLTNYGYTF | TGTGCCAGCAGCGCTGGGGGACTAACTAACTATGGCTACACCTTC
TRBJ1-3 | 15 | few | TRBV12-3/TRBV12-4 | NA | CASSFSTRSGNTIYF | TGTGCCAGCAGTTTTAGCACGCGCTCTGGAAACACCATATATTTT
TRBJ1-3 | 14 | NA | TRBV9 | TRBD1 | CASSARTGTNTIYF | TGTGCCAGCAGCGCCAGGACAGGGACCAACACCATATATTTT
TRBJ1-5 | 15 | many | TRBV2 | NA | CASSPGQDRNQPQHF | TGTGCCTCGAGTCCGGGGCAGGACCGCAATCAGCCCCAGCATTTT
TRBJ1-1 | 15 | NA | TRBV20-1 | NA | CSARKAGVRMTEAFF | TGCAGTGCTAGAAAGGCAGGGGTTAGAATGACTGAAGCTTTCTTT
TRBJ2-7 | 13 | NA | TRBV29-1 | TRBD1 | CSVGPGQTLEQYF | TGCAGCGTGGGCCCGGGACAGACTCTGGAGCAGTACTTC
TRBJ2-7 | 14 | NA | TRBV5-1 | NA | CASSFTSTDYEQYF | TGCGCCAGCAGTTTCACCTCGACAGACTACGAGCAGTACTTC
TRBJ2-7 | 16 | many | TRBV10-3 | NA | CAISDPGSKNVYEQYF | TGTGCCATCAGTGACCCCGGTTCCAAAAATGTGTACGAGCAGTACTTC
TRBJ2-7 | 14 | many | TRBV20-1 | NA | CSARGDTIGYEQYF | TGCAGTGCTAGGGGGGACACCATTGGGTACGAGCAGTACTTC
TRBJ2-6 | 13 | NA | TRBV15 | NA | CATSEGGANVLTF | TGTGCCACCAGCGAGGGTGGGGCCAACGTCCTGACTTTC
TRBJ2-5 | 13 | NA | TRBV25-1 | TRBD2 | CASPGLARETQYF | TGTGCCAGCCCCGGACTAGCGCGGGAGACCCAGTACTTC
TRBJ1-4 | 15 | NA | TRBV25-1 | NA | CASRLAGEVIEKLFF | TGTGCCAGCAGACTAGCGGGAGAGGTCATTGAAAAACTGTTTTTT
TRBJ2-5 | 15 | many | TRBV6-5 | NA | CASSYEWGLQETQYF | TGTGCCAGCAGTTACGAGTGGGGACTCCAAGAGACCCAGTACTTC
TRBJ1-4 | 15 | NA | TRBV5-1 | NA | CASSQIGRKQEKLFF | TGCGCCAGCAGCCAAATTGGCCGTAAACAGGAAAAACTGTTTTTT
TRBJ2-7 | 15 | once | TRBV7-2 | TRBD2 | CASSLELAGRGEQYF | TGTGCCAGCAGCTTAGAACTAGCGGGAAGAGGCGAGCAGTACTTC
TRBJ2-7 | 12 | NA | TRBV12-3/TRBV12-4 | NA | CASSDPSEEQYF | TGTGCCAGCAGCGACCCATCGGAAGAGCAGTACTTC
TRBJ2-7 | 14 | few | TRBV6-1 | NA | CASSGGTGHYEQYF | TGTGCCAGCAGTGGCGGGACGGGCCACTACGAGCAGTACTTC